This T cell receptor (beta chain) was captured by sequencing in a study of spatial heterogeneity in lung cancer. About the research overall: More than eight raw reads, on average, carried each unique TCR and UMI combination.

Time point reported: sample taken at primary tumor resection. In each case, whole RNA from tumor, nontumor lung or frozen PBMC was sequenced unsorted. Donation came from 70 or so patients with untreated early-stage non-small cell lung cancer. Overall study findings and caveats: Follow-up blood showed ubiquitous expanded tumor TCRs less than blood at resection did.

The table lists this clonotype with many counts. What it recognizes is unknown. This CDR3 contains 13 residues. Germline-derived CDR1 and CDR2 are ENHRY and SYGVKD. The V gene lost 4 bases and the J gene lost 5 bases, with 11 bases spanning the gap. All TCR cDNA molecules were individually tagged with a unique molecular identifier. TCRdb re-analysed the 5' RACE reads in MiXCR, keeping a single row per CDR3 protein. The repertoire holds almost 75,000 distinct CDR3 sequences, with 13% as singletons. This sequence joins TRBV10-3 and TRBJ1-1; D unresolved. Sequenced material: PBMCs, taken at surgery. The sequence derives from a male donor with early-stage non-small cell lung cancer. The CDR3: CAISVSLETEAFF. Written as DNA, the CDR3 is TGTGCCATCAGTGTAAGTCTCGAAACTGAAGCTTTCTTT.